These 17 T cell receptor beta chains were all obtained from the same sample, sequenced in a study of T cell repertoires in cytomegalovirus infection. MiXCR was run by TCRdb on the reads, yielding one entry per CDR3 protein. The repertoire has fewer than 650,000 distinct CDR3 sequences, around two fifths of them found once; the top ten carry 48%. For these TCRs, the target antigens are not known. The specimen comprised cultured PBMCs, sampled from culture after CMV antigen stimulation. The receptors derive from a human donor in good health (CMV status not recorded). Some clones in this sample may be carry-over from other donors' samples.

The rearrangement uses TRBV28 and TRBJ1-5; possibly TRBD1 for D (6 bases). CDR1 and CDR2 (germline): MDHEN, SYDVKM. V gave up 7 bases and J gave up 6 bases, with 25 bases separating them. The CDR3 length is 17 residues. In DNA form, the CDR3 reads TGTGCCAGCAAAGGGCCCAAAGCGGACAGCAGGGGTCAGCCCCAGCATTTT. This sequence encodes CASKGPKADSRGQPQHF.

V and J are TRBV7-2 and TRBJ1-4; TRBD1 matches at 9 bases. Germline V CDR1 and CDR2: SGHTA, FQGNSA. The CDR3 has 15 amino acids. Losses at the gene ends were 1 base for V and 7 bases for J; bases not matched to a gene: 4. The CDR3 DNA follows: TGTGCCAGCAGCTTAGGAGGGACAGGGCCTGAAAAACTGTTTTTT. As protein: CASSLGGTGPEKLFF. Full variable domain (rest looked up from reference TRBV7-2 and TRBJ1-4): GAGVSQSPSNKVTEKGKDVELRCDPISGHTALYWYRQSLGQGLEFLIYFQGNSAPDKSGLPSDRFSAERTGGSVSTLTIQRTQQEDSAVYLCASSLGGTGPEKLFFGSGTQLSVL.

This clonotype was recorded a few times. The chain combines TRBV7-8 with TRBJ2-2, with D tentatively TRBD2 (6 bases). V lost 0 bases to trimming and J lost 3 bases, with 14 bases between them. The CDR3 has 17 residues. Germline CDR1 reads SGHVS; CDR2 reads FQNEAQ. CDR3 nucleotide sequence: TGTGCCAGCAGCTTAGCGGGAGGAGGAAGGGACACCGGGGAGCTGTTTTTT. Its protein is CASSLAGGGRDTGELFF.

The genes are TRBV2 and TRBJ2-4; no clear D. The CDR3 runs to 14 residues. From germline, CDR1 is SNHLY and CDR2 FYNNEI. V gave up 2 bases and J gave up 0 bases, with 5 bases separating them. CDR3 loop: CASSEMVAKNIQYF. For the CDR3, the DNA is TGTGCCAGCAGTGAAATGGTAGCCAAAAACATTCAGTACTTC.

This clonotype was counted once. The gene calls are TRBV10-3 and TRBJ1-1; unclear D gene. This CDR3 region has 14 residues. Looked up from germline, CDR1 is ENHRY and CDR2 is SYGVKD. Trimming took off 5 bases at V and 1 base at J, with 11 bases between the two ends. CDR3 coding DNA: TGTGCCATCAGTCGGGCCTTAGAGAACACTGAAGCTTTCTTT. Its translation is CAISRALENTEAFF.

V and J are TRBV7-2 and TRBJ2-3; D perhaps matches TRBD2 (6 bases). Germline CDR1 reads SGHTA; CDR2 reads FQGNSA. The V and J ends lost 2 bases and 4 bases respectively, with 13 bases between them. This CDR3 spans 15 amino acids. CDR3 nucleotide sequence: TGTGCCAGCAGCTTAACCGGGACTCGTCCAGATACGCAGTATTTT. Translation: CASSLTGTRPDTQYF.

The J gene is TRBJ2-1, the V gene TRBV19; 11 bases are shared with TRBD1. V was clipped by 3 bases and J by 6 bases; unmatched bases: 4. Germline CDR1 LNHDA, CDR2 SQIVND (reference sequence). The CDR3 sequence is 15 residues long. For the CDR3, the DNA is TGTGCCAGTAGTATGGACAGGGGGCTTTTCAATGAGCAGTTCTTC. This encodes CASSMDRGLFNEQFF.

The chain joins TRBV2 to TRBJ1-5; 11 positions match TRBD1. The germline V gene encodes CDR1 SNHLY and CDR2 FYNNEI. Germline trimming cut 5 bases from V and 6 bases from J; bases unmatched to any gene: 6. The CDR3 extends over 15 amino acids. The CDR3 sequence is CASSRDRGESQPQHF. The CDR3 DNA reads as TGTGCCAGCAGTCGGGACAGGGGGGAGTCTCAGCCCCAGCATTTT.

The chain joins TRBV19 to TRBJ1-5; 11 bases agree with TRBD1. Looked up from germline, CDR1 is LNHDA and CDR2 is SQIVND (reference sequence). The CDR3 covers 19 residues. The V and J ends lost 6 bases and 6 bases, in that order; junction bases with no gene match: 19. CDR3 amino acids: CASRAVQGAGTGGIQPQHF. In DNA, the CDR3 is TGTGCCAGTAGGGCAGTTCAGGGAGCCGGGACAGGGGGAATTCAGCCCCAGCATTTT.

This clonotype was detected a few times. In DNA, the CDR3 is TGTGCCAGCAGCTTGTCTGGGGGGGGAGGCACCGCCTACGAGCAGTACTTC. Protein: CASSLSGGGGTAYEQYF. The chain has TRBV11-2 and TRBJ2-7; TRBD2 aligns across 7 bases. The CDR3 is made up of 17 amino acids. Germline V gives CDR1 SGHAT, CDR2 FQNNGV. With 3 bases clipped from V and 2 bases from J, the junction kept 13 bases outside the gene matches.

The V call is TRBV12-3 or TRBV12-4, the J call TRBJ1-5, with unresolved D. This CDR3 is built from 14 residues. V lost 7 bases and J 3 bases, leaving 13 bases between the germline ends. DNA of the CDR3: TGTGCCAGCAATAAGGGAATGGACAATCAGCCCCAGCATTTT. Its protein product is CASNKGMDNQPQHF.

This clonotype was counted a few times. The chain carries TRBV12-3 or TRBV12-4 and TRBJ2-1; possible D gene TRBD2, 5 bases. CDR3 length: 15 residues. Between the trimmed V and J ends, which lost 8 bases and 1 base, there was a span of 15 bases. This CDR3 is CASVRRGESYNEQFF. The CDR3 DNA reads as TGTGCCAGCGTCAGACGGGGAGAGTCCTACAATGAGCAGTTCTTC.

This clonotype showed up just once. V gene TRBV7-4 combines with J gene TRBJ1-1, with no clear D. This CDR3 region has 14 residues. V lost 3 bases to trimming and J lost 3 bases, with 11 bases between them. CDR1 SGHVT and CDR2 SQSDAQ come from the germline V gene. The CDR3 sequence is CASSFGSGDTEAFF. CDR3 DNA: TGTGCCAGCAGCTTCGGGAGCGGAGACACTGAAGCTTTCTTT.

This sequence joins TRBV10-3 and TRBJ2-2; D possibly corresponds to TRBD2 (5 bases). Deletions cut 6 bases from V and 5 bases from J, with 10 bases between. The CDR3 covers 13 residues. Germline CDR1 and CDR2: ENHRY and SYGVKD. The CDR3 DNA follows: TGTGCCATCAGCGGCGAGGGAACCGGGGAGCTGTTTTTT. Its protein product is CAISGEGTGELFF.

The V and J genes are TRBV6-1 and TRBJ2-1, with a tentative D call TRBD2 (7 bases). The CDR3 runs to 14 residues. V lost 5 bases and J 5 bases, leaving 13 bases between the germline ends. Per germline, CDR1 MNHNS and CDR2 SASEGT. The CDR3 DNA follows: TGTGCCAGCAGTCGCGGGGGCATACACAATGAGCAGTTCTTC. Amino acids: CASSRGGIHNEQFF.

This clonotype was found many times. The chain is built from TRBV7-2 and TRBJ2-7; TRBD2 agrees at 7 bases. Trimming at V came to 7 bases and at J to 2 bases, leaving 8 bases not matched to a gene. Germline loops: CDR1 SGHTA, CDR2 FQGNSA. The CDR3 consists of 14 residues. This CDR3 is CASKRAAGAYEQYF. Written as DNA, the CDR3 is TGTGCCAGCAAGAGGGCGGCGGGGGCCTACGAGCAGTACTTC.

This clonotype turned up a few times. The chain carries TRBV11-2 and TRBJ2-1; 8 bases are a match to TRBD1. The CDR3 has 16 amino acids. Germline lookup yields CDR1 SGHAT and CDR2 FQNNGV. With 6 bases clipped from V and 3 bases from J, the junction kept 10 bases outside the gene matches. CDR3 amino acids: CASRSLGQGRYNEQFF. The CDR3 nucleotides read TGTGCCAGCAGGTCTTTAGGACAGGGACGCTACAATGAGCAGTTCTTC.